The present T cell receptor (beta chain) was sequenced within a study of blood T cell repertoires in COVID-19 (dated by TCRdb to 2019 to 2021). Study-wide context: Samples covering the acute and convalescent phases of COVID-19 were provided by collaborators in the United States, Italy and Spain. The material from the prospective study consisted of cDNA or gDNA derived from T cells, B-cell-depleted T cells, or PBMCs. The dataset comprised deeply sampled blood TCRbeta repertoires from subjects exposed to, actively infected with, or recovered from COVID-19. The repertoires were released in a freely available public database meant as a resource for research on the immune response to SARS-CoV-2. The samples were drawn from two sources: the first 160 participants of the ongoing ImmuneRACE study, and 1,254 subjects contributed by 6 global collaborators. Sample metadata almost always included a de-identified subject ID, COVID-19 status, age in years and sex. Where HLA class I and class II types were available, the types were taken from metadata supplied by the sample provider, not from assay-based typing. Study-wide conclusions, independent of this receptor: How much clinical and demographic metadata was included differed by source and by participant, and the metadata was provided uncurated.

In the prospective study, participants were about 18 to 100 years old, resided in about two dozen geographic areas of the United States, and were enrolled through a virtual design. Cohort assignment in the prospective study relied on participant-reported clinical history from a screening survey and a study questionnaire. Each participant in the prospective study had whole blood, serum and a nasopharyngeal or oropharyngeal swab collected by mobile phlebotomists. Prospective study participants could optionally give additional blood draws and questionnaires over an approximately 2-month period. Prospective study blood samples were shipped either frozen or at room temperature before DNA extraction. The immunoSEQ Assay, a bias-controlled multiplex PCR, was used to amplify TCRbeta CDR3 regions from genomic DNA. As for how the authors treated the data: The number of nucleated cells in each sample was estimated from the amplification of reference gene primers within the assay. To quantify the absolute abundance of each unique TCRbeta CDR3 rearrangement, sequence reads were collapsed and filtered. Productive Simpson clonality was computed per sample as the square root of Simpson's diversity index over productive rearrangements. This immuneACCESS table, as held by TCRdb, lists in-frame sequences with V and J called but not all clones. Of the missing ones, under half trace to an unresolved V gene in checked studies; the others have no known cause. That table gives V, J and clone size, and the DNA gave D and trimming. For this sample there are around 230,000 clones; roughly 88% appear just once. Over 2% of the sample is taken by the ten largest.

Measured from the cysteine to the phenylalanine, the CDR3 is 14 residues long. Here the CDR3 DNA is all that survives: 42 bases in frame from base 1. CDR1 and CDR2 were assigned from the germline V gene (reference sequence) as SEHNR and FQNEAQ. Trimming removed 1 base from V and 13 bases from J, leaving 17 bases between the germline ends. Regarding this clone: Its recognized antigen is unknown. No per-base quality is available; no much larger clone lies one base away.

This receptor was obtained from a woman aged 40-49 years with acute COVID-19. The sample taken for sequencing was PBMCs or T cells enriched from blood (not recorded which). Recombination linked TRBV7-9 to TRBJ2-1; confidence is insufficient to name the D gene. In nucleotide form, the sequence is TGTGCCAGCAGCTTAGTATCGACACATCAAAATCAGTTCTTC. Translated, this is CASSLVSTHQNQFF.